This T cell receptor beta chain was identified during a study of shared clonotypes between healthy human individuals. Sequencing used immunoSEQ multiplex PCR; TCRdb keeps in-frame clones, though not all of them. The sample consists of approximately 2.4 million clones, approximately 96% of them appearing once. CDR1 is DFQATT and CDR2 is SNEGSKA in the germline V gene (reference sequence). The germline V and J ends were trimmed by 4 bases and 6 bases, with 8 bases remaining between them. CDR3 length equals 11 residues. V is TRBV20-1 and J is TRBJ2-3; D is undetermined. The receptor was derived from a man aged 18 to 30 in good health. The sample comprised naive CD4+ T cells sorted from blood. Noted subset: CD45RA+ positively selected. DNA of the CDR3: TGCAGTGCTATGCTCCCCGATACGCAGTATTTT. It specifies CSAMLPDTQYF.